The present T cell receptor (beta chain) was sequenced within a study of shared T cell receptors in the human thymus. Assay: immunoSEQ multiplex PCR; the TCRdb copy retains only in-frame clones and omits some. The sample lists roughly 710,000 clones, approximately 85% seen once, with around 0.0099% in the top ten. This clone was detected only a few times. Germline CDR1 and CDR2: ENHRY and SYGVKD. There are 16 residues in the CDR3. With V trimmed by 8 bases and J by 4 bases, 11 bases remained unmatched. The sample was also linked to a second study, of human thymus T cells. That work states: In corrective heart surgery, resections were taken, and these provided the thymus tissue.

This receptor was taken from a girl less than two years old with a congenital heart defect. Sample: thymocytes. V usage is TRBV10-3 and J usage is TRBJ2-1, with 10 bases fitting TRBD1. The CDR3 DNA reads as TGTGCCATCGGGGTGGGAGGACAGGGGGTTTACAATGAGCAGTTCTTC. It yields the protein CAIGVGGQGVYNEQFF.